The entry below gives a single T cell receptor beta chain sequence along with its context. One junction end disagrees with the germline gene, perhaps due to a read error. The method was immunoSEQ multiplex PCR; TCRdb's version includes in-frame clones alone and lacks a portion of them. The sample holds around 230,000 clones, 70% to 90% seen once. The length of the CDR3 is 15 residues. Looked up from germline, CDR1 is SGHTA and CDR2 is FQGNSA. The source of the sample is a study of blood T cell repertoires in COVID-19. Study-wide context: From the United States, Italy and Spain came samples of acute and convalescent COVID-19. PBMCs, B-cell-depleted T cells, or T cells were the source of the cDNA or gDNA that made up the material.

This clonotype was obtained from a woman aged 70-85 years with active or convalescent COVID-19. The chain recombines TRBV7-2 with TRBJ2-1; no clear D. The material sequenced was peripheral blood. CDR3 amino acids: CASSPLQRSYHEQFF. The CDR3 coding sequence is TGTGCCAGCAGCCCGCTCCAGAGGTCCTACCATGAGCAGTTCTTC.